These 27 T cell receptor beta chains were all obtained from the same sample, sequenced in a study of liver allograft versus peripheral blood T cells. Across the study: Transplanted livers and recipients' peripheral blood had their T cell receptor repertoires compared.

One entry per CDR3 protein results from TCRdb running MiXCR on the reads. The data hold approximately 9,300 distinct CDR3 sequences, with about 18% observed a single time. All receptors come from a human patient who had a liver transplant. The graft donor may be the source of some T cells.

The CDR3 spells CSARGGTAFGYTF. The CDR3, as DNA: TGCAGTGCTAGAGGCGGGACCGCTTTTGGCTACACCTTC. The rearrangement uses TRBV20-1 and TRBJ1-2, with a weak D call TRBD1 (5 bases). The CDR3 spans 13 residues. Deletions cut 1 base from V and 7 bases from J, with 13 bases between. Per the germline V gene, CDR1 is DFQATT and CDR2 is SNEGSKA (reference sequence).

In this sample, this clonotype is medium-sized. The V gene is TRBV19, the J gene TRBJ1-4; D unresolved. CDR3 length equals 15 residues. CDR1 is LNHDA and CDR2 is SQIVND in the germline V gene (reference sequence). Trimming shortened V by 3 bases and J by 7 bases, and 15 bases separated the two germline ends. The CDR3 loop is CASSMRRKAFEKLFF. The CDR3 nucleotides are TGTGCCAGTAGTATGAGGAGGAAGGCTTTTGAAAAACTGTTTTTT.

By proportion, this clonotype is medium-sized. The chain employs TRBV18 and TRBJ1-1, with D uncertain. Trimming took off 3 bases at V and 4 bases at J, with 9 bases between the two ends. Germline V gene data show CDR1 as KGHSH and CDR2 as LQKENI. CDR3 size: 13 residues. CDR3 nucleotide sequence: TGTGCCAGCTCACCGGTGTATGGCACTGAAGCTTTCTTT. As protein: CASSPVYGTEAFF.

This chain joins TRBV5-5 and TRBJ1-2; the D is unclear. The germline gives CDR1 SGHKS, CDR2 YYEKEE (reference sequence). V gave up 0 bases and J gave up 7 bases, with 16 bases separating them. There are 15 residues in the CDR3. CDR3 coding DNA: TGTGCCAGCAGCTTGGAGGTTTTTATGGCTACTGGCTACACCTTC. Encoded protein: CASSLEVFMATGYTF.

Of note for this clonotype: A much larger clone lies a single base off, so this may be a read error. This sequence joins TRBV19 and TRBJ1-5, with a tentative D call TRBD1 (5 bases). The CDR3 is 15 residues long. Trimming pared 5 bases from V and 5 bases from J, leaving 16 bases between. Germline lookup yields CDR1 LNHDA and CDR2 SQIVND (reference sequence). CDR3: CASSPEGPSHQPQHF. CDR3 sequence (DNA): TGTGCCAGTAGTCCAGAGGGACCGTCTCATCAGCCCCAGCATTTT.

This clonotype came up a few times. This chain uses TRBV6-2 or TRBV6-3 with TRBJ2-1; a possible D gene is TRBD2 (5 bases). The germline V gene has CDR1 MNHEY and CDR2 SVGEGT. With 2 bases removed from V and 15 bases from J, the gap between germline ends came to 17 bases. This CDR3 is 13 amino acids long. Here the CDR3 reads CASSYDGVRTGFF. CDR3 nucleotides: TGTGCCAGCAGTTACGACGGGGTGCGGACTGGGTTCTTC.

The CDR3: CASTPSGTGGNGYTF. CDR3 DNA: TGTGCCAGCACCCCCTCCGGGACAGGGGGCAATGGCTACACCTTC. The chain couples TRBV28 to TRBJ1-2, with 12 bases that match TRBD1. V trimming: 7 bases; J trimming: 6 bases; junction bases outside the gene matches: 9. The CDR3 loop spans 15 amino acids. CDR1 is MDHEN and CDR2 is SYDVKM in the germline V gene.

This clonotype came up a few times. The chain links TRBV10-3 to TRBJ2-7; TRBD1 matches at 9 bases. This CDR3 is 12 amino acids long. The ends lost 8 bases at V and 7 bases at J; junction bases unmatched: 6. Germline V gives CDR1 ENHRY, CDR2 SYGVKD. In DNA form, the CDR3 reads TGTGCCATCCGGGACAGGGTCAGAGAGCAGTACTTC. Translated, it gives CAIRDRVREQYF.

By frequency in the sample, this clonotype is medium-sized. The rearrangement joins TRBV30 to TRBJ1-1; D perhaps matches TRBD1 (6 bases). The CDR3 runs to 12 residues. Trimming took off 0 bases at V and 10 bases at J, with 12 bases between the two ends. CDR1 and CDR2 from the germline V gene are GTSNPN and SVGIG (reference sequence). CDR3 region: CAWSVQGGGAFF. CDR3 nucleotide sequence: TGTGCCTGGAGTGTACAGGGTGGAGGAGCTTTCTTT. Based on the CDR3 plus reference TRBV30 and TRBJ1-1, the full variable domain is SQTIHQWPATLVQPVGSPLSLECTVEGTSNPNLYWYRQAAGRGLQLLFYSVGIGQISSEVPQNLSASRPQDRQFILSSKKLLLSDSGFYLCAWSVQGGGAFFGQGTRLTVV.

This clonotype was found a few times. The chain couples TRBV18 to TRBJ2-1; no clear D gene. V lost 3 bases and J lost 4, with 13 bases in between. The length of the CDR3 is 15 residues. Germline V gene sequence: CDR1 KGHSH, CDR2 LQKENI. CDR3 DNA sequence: TGTGCCAGCTCACCGAGTTCCGGGCTATACAATGAGCAGTTCTTC. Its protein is CASSPSSGLYNEQFF. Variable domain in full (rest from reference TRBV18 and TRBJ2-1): NAGVMQNPRHLVRRRGQEARLRCSPMKGHSHVYWYRQLPEEGLKFMVYLQKENIIDESGMPKERFSAEFPKEGPSILRIQQVVRGDSAAYFCASSPSSGLYNEQFFGPGTRLTVL.

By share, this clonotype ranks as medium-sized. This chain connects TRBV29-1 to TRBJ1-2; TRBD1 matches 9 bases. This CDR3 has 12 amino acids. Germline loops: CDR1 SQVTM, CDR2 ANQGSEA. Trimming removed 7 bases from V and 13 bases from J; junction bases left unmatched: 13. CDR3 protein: CSAGAGQGAFTF. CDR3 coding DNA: TGCAGCGCTGGGGCGGGACAGGGAGCTTTCACCTTC.

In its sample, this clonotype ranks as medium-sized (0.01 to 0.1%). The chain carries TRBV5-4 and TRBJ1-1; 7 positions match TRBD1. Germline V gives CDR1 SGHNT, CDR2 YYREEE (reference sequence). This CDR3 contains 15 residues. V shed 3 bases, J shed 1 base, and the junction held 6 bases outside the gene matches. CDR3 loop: CASSSPNRGNTEAFF. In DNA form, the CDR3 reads TGTGCCAGCAGCTCTCCTAACAGGGGGAACACTGAAGCTTTCTTT.

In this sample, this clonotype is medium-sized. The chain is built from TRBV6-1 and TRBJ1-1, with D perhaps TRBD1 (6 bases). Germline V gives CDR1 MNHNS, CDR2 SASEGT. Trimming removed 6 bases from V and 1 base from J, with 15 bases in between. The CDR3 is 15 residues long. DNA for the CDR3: TGTGCCAGCAGCCGACAGGTTACTACGAACACTGAAGCTTTCTTT. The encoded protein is CASSRQVTTNTEAFF.

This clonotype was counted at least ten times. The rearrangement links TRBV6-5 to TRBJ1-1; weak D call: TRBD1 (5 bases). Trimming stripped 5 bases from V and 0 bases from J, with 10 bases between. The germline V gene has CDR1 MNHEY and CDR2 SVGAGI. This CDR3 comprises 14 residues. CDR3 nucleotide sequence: TGTGCCAGCAGTGCCCGGGGCCTGAACACTGAAGCTTTCTTT. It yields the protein CASSARGLNTEAFF.

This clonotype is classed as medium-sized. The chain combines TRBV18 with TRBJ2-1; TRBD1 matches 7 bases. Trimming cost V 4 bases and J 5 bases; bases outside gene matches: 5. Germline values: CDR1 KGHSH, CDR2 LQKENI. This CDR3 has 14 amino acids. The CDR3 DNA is TGTGCCAGCTCACTCGGGACAGCAAACAATGAGCAGTTCTTC. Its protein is CASSLGTANNEQFF. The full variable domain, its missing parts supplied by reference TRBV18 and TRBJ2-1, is NAGVMQNPRHLVRRRGQEARLRCSPMKGHSHVYWYRQLPEEGLKFMVYLQKENIIDESGMPKERFSAEFPKEGPSILRIQQVVRGDSAAYFCASSLGTANNEQFFGPGTRLTVL.

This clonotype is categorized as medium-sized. In DNA form, the CDR3 reads TGTGCCACCAGTGACACCGGGACAGGGGGCACAGATACGCAGTATTTT. Its translation: CATSDTGTGGTDTQYF. This chain connects TRBV24-1 to TRBJ2-3, with TRBD1 matching over 10 bases. Germline trimming cut 4 bases from V and 1 base from J; bases unmatched to any gene: 4. The CDR3 totals 16 residues. Germline V lookup: CDR1 KGHDR, CDR2 SFDVKD.

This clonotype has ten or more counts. The CDR3 DNA reads TGTGCCAGTAGTACCCGGGCGTTCAATCAGCCCCAGCATTTT. This sequence encodes CASSTRAFNQPQHF. The J gene is TRBJ1-5, the V gene TRBV19; D is ambiguous. The CDR3 covers 14 residues. V was clipped by 4 bases and J by 3 bases, with 10 bases between them. Germline V CDR1 and CDR2: LNHDA, SQIVND (reference sequence).

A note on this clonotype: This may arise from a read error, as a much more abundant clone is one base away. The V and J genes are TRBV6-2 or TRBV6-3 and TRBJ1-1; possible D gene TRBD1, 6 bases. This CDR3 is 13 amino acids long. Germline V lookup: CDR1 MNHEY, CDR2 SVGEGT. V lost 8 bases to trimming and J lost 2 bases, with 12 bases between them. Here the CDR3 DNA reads TGTGCCAGCGGTGCACAGGGAAACACTGAAGCTTTCTTT. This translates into CASGAQGNTEAFF.

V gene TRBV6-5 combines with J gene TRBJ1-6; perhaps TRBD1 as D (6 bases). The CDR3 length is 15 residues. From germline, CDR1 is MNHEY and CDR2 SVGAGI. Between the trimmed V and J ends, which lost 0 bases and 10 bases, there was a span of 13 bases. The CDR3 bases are TGTGCCAGCAGTTACTCGGCAGGGGTCCAATCACCCCTCCACTTT. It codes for CASSYSAGVQSPLHF.

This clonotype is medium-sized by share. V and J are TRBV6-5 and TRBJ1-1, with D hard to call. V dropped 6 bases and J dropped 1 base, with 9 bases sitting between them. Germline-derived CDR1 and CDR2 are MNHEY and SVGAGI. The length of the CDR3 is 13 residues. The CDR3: CASRSSGNTEAFF. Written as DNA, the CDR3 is TGTGCCAGCAGGTCCTCAGGGAACACTGAAGCTTTCTTT.

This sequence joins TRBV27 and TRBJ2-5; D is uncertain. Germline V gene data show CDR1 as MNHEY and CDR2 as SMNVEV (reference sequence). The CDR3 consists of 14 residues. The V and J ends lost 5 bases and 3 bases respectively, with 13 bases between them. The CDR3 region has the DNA TGTGCCAGCAGTCCGATTGGGTCTAAAGAGACCCAGTACTTC. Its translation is CASSPIGSKETQYF.

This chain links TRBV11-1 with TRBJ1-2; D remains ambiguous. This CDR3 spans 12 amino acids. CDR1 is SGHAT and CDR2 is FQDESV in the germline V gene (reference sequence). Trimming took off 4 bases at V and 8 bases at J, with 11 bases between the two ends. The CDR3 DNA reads TGTGCCAGCAGCTCGCTGCCGGGCGGCTACACCTTC. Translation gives CASSSLPGGYTF.

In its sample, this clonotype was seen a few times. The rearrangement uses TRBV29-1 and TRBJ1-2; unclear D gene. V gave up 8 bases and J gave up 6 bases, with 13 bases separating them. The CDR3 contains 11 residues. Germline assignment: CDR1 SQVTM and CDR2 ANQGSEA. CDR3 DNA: TGCAGCTCCCGACAAGCTAATGGCTACACCTTC. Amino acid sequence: CSSRQANGYTF.

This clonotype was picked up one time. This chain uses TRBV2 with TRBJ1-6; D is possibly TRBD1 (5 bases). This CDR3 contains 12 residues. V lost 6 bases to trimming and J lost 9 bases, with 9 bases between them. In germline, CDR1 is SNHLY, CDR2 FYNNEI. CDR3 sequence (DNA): TGTGCCAGCAGGCACAGGTTTTCACCCCTCCACTTT. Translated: CASRHRFSPLHF.

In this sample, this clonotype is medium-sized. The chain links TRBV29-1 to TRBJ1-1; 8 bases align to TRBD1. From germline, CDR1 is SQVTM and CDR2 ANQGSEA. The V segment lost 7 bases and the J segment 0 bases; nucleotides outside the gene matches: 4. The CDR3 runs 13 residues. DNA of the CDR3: TGCAGCGCCGTGACAGGGGTGAACACTGAAGCTTTCTTT. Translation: CSAVTGVNTEAFF. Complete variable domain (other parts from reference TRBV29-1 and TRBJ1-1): SAVISQKPSRDICQRGTSLTIQCQVDSQVTMMFWYRQQPGQSLTLIATANQGSEATYESGFVIDKFPISRPNLTFSTLTVSNMSPEDSSIYLCSAVTGVNTEAFFGQGTRLTVV.

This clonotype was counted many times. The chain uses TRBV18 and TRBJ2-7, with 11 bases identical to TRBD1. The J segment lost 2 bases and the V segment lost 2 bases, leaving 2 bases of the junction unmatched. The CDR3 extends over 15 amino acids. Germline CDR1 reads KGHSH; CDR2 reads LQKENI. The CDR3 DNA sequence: TGTGCCAGCTCACCAGGGACAGGGGGTCCCTACGAGCAGTACTTC. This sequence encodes CASSPGTGGPYEQYF.

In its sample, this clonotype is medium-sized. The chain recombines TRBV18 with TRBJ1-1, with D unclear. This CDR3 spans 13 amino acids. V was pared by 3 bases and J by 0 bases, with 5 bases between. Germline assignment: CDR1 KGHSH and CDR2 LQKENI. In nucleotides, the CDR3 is TGTGCCAGCTCACCGGGGATGAACACTGAAGCTTTCTTT. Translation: CASSPGMNTEAFF.